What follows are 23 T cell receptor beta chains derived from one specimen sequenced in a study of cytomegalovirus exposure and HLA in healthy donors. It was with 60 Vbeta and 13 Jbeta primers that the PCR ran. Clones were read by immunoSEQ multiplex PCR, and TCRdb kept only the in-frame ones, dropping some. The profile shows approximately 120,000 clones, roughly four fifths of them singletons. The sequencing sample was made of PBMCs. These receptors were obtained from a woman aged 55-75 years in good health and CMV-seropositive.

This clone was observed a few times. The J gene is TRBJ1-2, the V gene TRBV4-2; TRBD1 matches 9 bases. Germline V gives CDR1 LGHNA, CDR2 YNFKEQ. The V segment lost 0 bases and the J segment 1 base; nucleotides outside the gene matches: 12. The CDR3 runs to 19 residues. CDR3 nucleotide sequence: TGTGCCAGCAGCCAAGATTATTTTGGACAGGGGCACATTAACTATGGCTACACCTTC. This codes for CASSQDYFGQGHINYGYTF.

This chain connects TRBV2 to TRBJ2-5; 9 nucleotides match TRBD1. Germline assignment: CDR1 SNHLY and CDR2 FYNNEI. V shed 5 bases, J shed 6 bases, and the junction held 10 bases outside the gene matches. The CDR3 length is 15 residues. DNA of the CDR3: TGTGCCAGCAGTTCATCCACAGGGGGCGGGAAGACCCAGTACTTC. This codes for CASSSSTGGGKTQYF.

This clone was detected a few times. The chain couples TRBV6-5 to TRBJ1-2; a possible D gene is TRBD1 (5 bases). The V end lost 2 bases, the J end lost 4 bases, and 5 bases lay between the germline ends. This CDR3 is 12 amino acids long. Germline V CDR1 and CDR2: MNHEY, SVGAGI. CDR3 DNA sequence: TGTGCCAGCAGTTACGACAGCTATGGCTACACCTTC. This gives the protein CASSYDSYGYTF.

Here the CDR3 DNA reads TGCGCCAGCAGCTCGCCAGGGACAGGGATGGGAGAGACCCAGTACTTC. This encodes CASSSPGTGMGETQYF. The chain is built from TRBV5-1 and TRBJ2-5; TRBD1 matches at 9 bases. The length of the CDR3 is 16 residues. V shed 3 bases, J shed 4 bases, and the junction held 10 bases outside the gene matches. Germline CDR1 SGHRS, CDR2 YFSETQ.

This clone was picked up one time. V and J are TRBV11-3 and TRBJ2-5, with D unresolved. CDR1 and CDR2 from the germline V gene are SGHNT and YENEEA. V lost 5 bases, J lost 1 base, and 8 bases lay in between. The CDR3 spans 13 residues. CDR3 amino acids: CASSLNSQETQYF. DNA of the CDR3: TGTGCCAGCAGCCTAAACAGCCAAGAGACCCAGTACTTC.

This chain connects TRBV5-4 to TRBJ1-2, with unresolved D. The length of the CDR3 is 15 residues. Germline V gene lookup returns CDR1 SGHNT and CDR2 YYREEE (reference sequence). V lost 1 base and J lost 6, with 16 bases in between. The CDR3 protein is CASSLLSGNEDGYTF. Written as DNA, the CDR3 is TGTGCCAGCAGCTTGCTTTCGGGAAACGAGGATGGCTACACCTTC. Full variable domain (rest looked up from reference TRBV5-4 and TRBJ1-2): ETGVTQSPTHLIKTRGQQVTLRCSSQSGHNTVSWYQQALGQGPQFIFQYYREEENGRGNFPPRFSGLQFPNYSSELNVNALELDDSALYLCASSLLSGNEDGYTFGSGTRLTVV.

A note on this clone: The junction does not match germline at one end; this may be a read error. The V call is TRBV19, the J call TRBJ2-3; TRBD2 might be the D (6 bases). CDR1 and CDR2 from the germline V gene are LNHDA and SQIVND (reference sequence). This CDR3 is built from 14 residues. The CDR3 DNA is TGTGCCAGTAGAGGGGCAACTAGCACAGATACGCAATATTTT. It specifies CASRGATSTDTQYF.

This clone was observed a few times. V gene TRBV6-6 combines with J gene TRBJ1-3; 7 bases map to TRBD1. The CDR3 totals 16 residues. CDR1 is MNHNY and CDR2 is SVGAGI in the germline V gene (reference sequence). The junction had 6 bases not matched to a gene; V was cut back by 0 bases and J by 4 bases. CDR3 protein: CASSYSQGVGGNTIYF. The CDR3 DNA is TGTGCCAGCAGTTACTCGCAGGGGGTCGGCGGAAACACCATATATTTT.

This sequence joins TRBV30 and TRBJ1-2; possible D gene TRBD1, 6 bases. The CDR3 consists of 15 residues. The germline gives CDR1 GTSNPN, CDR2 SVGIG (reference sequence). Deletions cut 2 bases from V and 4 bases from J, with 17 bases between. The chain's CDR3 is CAWSLSDRLVYGYTF. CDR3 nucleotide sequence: TGTGCCTGGAGTCTCTCTGACAGGCTAGTCTATGGCTACACCTTC.

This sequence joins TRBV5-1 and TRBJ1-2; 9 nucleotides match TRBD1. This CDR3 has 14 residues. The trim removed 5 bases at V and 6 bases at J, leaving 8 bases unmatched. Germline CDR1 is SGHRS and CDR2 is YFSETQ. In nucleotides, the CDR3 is TGCGCCAGCAGTCCCGGGACAGGGTTTGATGGCTACACCTTC. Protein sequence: CASSPGTGFDGYTF.

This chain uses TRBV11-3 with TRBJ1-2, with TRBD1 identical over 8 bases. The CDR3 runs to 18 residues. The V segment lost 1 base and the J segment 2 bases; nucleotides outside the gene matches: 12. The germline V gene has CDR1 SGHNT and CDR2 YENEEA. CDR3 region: CASSLVLVRGHQNYGYTF. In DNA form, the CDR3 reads TGTGCCAGCAGCTTAGTGTTGGTCAGGGGGCATCAGAACTATGGCTACACCTTC.

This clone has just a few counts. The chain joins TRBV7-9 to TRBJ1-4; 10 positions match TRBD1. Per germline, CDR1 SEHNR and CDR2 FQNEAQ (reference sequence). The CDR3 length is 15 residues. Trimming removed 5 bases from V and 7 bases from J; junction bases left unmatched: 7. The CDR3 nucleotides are TGTGCCAGCAGCCTAAAGACAGGGGGCATTGAAAAACTGTTTTTT. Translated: CASSLKTGGIEKLFF.

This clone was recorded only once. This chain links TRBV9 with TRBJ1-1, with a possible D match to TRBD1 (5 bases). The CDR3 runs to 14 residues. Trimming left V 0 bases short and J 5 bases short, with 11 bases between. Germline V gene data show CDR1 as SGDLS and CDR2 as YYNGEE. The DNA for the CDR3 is TGTGCCAGCAGCGTAGCGGGGGTAGGTACTGAAGCTTTCTTT. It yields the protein CASSVAGVGTEAFF.

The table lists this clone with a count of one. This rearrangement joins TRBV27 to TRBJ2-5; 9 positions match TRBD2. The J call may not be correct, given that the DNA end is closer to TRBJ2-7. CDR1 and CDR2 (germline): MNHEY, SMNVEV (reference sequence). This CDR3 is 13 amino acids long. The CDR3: CASSLAGTYEQYF. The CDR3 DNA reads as TGTGCCAGCAGTCTAGCGGGGACCTACGAGCAGTACTTC.

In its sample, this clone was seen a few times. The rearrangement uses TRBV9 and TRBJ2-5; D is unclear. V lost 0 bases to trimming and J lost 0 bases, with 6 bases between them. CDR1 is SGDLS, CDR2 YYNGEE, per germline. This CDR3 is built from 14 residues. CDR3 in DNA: TGTGCCAGCAGCGTAGCCCAGTACCAAGAGACCCAGTACTTC. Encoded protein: CASSVAQYQETQYF.

CDR3 amino acids: CASSLISANTGELFF. DNA of the CDR3: TGTGCCAGCAGCTTGATCTCAGCGAACACCGGGGAGCTGTTTTTT. The chain uses TRBV5-5 and TRBJ2-2; D is unclear. V lost 1 base, J lost 0 bases, and 7 bases lay in between. The CDR3 is made up of 15 amino acids. CDR1 is SGHKS and CDR2 is YYEKEE in the germline V gene (reference sequence).

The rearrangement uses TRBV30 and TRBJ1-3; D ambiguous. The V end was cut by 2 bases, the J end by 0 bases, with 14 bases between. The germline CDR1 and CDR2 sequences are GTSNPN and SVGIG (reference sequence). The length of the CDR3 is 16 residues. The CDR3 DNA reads TGTGCCTGGAGTCCCCGATGGGGAGTCTCTGGAAACACCATATATTTT. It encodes CAWSPRWGVSGNTIYF. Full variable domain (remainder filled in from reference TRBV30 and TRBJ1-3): SQTIHQWPATLVQPVGSPLSLECTVEGTSNPNLYWYRQAAGRGLQLLFYSVGIGQISSEVPQNLSASRPQDRQFILSSKKLLLSDSGFYLCAWSPRWGVSGNTIYFGEGSWLTVV.

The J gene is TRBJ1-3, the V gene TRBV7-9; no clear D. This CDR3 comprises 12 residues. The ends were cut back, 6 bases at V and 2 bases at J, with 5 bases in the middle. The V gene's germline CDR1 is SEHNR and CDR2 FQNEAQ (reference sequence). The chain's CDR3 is CASSSTGNTIYF. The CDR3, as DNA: TGTGCCAGCAGTTCAACTGGAAACACCATATATTTT.

The CDR3 coding sequence is TGTGCCAGCGGGGCTGGGCCTGCTGGAAACACCATATATTTT. This codes for CASGAGPAGNTIYF. This chain links TRBV7-6 with TRBJ1-3; D is perhaps TRBD1 (5 bases). V was cut by 8 bases and J by 2 bases, with 13 bases left in between. The germline CDR1 and CDR2 sequences are SGHVS and FNYEAQ. This CDR3 is built from 14 residues. Drawing the rest from reference TRBV7-6 and TRBJ1-3, the complete variable domain is GAGVSQSPRYKVTKRGQDVALRCDPISGHVSLYWYRQALGQGPEFLTYFNYEAQQDKSGLPNDRFSAERPEGSISTLTIQRTEQRDSAMYRCASGAGPAGNTIYFGEGSWLTVV.

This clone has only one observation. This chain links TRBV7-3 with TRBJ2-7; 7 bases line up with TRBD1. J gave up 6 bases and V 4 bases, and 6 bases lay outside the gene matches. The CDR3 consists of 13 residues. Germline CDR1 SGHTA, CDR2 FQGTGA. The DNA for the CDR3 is TGTGCCAGCAGCTCGTCACGACAGGGCGAGCAGTACTTC. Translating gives CASSSSRQGEQYF.

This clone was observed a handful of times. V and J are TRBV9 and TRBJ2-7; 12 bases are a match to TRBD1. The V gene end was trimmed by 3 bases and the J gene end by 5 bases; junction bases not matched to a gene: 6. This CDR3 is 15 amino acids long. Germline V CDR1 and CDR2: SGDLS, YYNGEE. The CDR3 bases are TGTGCCAGCAGCGGCGCCGGGACAGGGGGCCACGAGCAGTACTTC. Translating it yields CASSGAGTGGHEQYF.

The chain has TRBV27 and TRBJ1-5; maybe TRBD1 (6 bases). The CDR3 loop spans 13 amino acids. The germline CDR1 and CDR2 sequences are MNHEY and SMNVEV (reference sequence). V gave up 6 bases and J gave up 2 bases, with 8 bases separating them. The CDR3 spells CASRSGGNQPQHF. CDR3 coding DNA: TGTGCCAGCAGATCAGGGGGCAATCAGCCCCAGCATTTT.

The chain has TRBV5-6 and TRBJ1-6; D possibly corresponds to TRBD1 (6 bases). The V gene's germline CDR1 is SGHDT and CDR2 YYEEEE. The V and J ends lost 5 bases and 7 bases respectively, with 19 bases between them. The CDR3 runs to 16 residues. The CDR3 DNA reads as TGTGCCAGCAGTGTCGGGGGGCTTCTGGGGAATTCACCCCTCCACTTT. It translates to CASSVGGLLGNSPLHF.